The 18 T cell receptor beta chains in this list originate from one sample, sequenced in a study of CD8 T cells in ankylosing spondylitis. General study findings and limits: A TCR beta motif made of about 8 highly homologous variants seemed typical of ankylosing spondylitis blood.

One entry per CDR3 protein, called by TCRdb with MiXCR from the 5' RACE reads. This sample has about 750,000 distinct CDR3 sequences; around a fifth occur once, and the top ten carry around a fifth. No antigen has been assigned to these receptors. Sequences were obtained from blood, either unsorted or a sorted T cell fraction (not recorded which). These receptor sequences come from a male donor with ankylosing spondylitis.

Only a few counts were recorded for this clonotype. The V call is TRBV4-2, the J call TRBJ2-7; the D gene is possibly TRBD1 (6 bases). V lost 1 base and J 2 bases, leaving 21 bases between the germline ends. Germline values: CDR1 LGHNA, CDR2 YNFKEQ. The CDR3 loop spans 18 amino acids. Written as DNA, the CDR3 is TGTGCCAGCAGCCAAGGTAAAGGTGCCCGGGACATAACCTACGAGCAGTACTTC. This gives the protein CASSQGKGARDITYEQYF.

The chain is built from TRBV6-1 and TRBJ2-6, with D possibly matching TRBD2 (6 bases). Germline-derived CDR1 and CDR2 are MNHNS and SASEGT. The CDR3 extends over 16 amino acids. The V and J ends lost 2 bases and 2 bases respectively, with 10 bases between them. CDR3 amino acids: CASSEPTGAGANVLTF. CDR3 in DNA: TGTGCCAGCAGTGAACCGACGGGGGCTGGGGCCAACGTCCTGACTTTC.

The J gene is TRBJ1-1, the V gene TRBV3-1; possibly TRBD1 for D (5 bases). Per the germline V gene, CDR1 is LGHDT and CDR2 is YNNKEL (reference sequence). V dropped 1 base and J dropped 3 bases, with 9 bases sitting between them. This CDR3 comprises 14 residues. This CDR3 is CASSQGGIDTEAFF. For the CDR3, the DNA is TGTGCCAGCAGCCAAGGGGGGATCGACACTGAAGCTTTCTTT.

The chain has TRBV20-1 and TRBJ1-3, with D tentatively TRBD1 (6 bases). Germline-derived CDR1 and CDR2 are DFQATT and SNEGSKA (reference sequence). This CDR3 region has 17 residues. Trimming pared 5 bases from V and 0 bases from J, leaving 20 bases between. The CDR3 DNA is TGCAGTGCTCATTCGTACAGGGAGAACACCTCTGGAAACACCATATATTTT. This translates into CSAHSYRENTSGNTIYF.

There are a few counts of this clonotype. The chain recombines TRBV7-9 with TRBJ2-3; TRBD2 might be the D (5 bases). The CDR3 is 15 residues long. The ends were cut back, 1 base at V and 3 bases at J, with 11 bases in the middle. Germline V gene lookup returns CDR1 SEHNR and CDR2 FQNEAQ (reference sequence). In DNA form, the CDR3 reads TGTGCCAGCAGCTTAGGTAATGAGGGAACAGATACGCAGTATTTT. Encoded protein: CASSLGNEGTDTQYF.

The chain is built from TRBV5-5 and TRBJ2-7, with TRBD1 matching over 10 bases. This CDR3 contains 16 residues. In germline, CDR1 is SGHKS, CDR2 YYEKEE (reference sequence). Unmatched junction bases numbered 8, after V lost 0 bases and J lost 5 bases. In DNA form, the CDR3 reads TGTGCCAGCAGCTTGGATTGGACAGGGGGTTTTGACGAGCAGTACTTC. Residues: CASSLDWTGGFDEQYF.

This clonotype was seen only a few times. The rearrangement uses TRBV28 and TRBJ1-2; D is perhaps TRBD1 (6 bases). CDR1 and CDR2 from the germline V gene are MDHEN and SYDVKM. The CDR3 sequence is 17 residues long. Trimming cost V 7 bases and J 2 bases, with 23 bases left between them. The CDR3 region is CASNLVRTVGLNYGYTF. The CDR3 nucleotides read TGTGCCAGCAACCTTGTACGGACAGTCGGCCTCAACTATGGCTACACCTTC.

This clonotype was recorded a few times. This chain joins TRBV3-1 and TRBJ1-1, with TRBD1 matching 7 bases. Germline lookup yields CDR1 LGHDT and CDR2 YNNKEL (reference sequence). The CDR3 is 15 residues long. V lost 7 bases, J lost 0 bases, and 8 bases stayed unmatched. The CDR3 coding sequence is TGTGCCAGCAAACCTTGGACAGGCATGAACACTGAAGCTTTCTTT. The encoded protein is CASKPWTGMNTEAFF.

The chain employs TRBV21-1 and TRBJ1-1; the DNA was not used to check the table's D call, TRBD1. TRBV21-1 corresponds to a pseudogene. CDR3 size: 17 residues. The CDR3 loop is CASTTPCWQGSDTEAFF. For the CDR3, the DNA is TGTGCCAGCACCACACCTTGTTGGCAGGGGAGTGACACTGAAGCTTTCTTT.

The chain links TRBV10-2 to TRBJ2-1; D unresolved. V lost 1 base, J lost 4 bases, and 5 bases lay in between. Germline V gene sequence: CDR1 WSHSY, CDR2 SAAADI. The length of the CDR3 is 13 residues. Here the CDR3 reads CASSEYGYNEQFF. In DNA form, the CDR3 reads TGCGCCAGCAGTGAGTACGGGTACAATGAGCAGTTCTTC.

The CDR3 DNA reads as TGTGCCAGCAGTCCTCTGACAGGGGAGTACTACGAGCAGTACTTC. It is translated as CASSPLTGEYYEQYF. The chain carries TRBV25-1 and TRBJ2-7; 8 bases are shared with TRBD1. The germline V gene has CDR1 MGHDK and CDR2 SYGVNS. The V gene end was trimmed by 5 bases and the J gene end by 3 bases; junction bases not matched to a gene: 9. The CDR3 extends over 15 amino acids.

A few counts support this clonotype. The chain is built from TRBV9 and TRBJ2-7; 8 nucleotides agree with TRBD1. J gave up 2 bases and V 0 bases, and 4 bases lay outside the gene matches. In germline, CDR1 is SGDLS, CDR2 YYNGEE. The CDR3 runs 15 residues. The CDR3 region is CASSVGDRGTYEQYF. Written as DNA, the CDR3 is TGTGCCAGCAGCGTAGGAGACAGGGGAACCTACGAGCAGTACTTC.

This clonotype was detected a few times. The chain joins TRBV7-2 to TRBJ2-7; unclear D gene. The germline CDR1 and CDR2 sequences are SGHTA and FQGNSA. Between the trimmed V and J ends, which lost 1 base and 2 bases, there was a span of 9 bases. The CDR3 runs to 14 residues. The CDR3 nucleotides are TGTGCCAGCAGCTTAGACCCCGCAACCTACGAGCAGTACTTC. Translation gives CASSLDPATYEQYF.

DNA for the CDR3: TGTGCCAGCAGCTTCCCTGGCGGAGACACAGATACGCAGTATTTT. Its protein is CASSFPGGDTDTQYF. V usage is TRBV7-9 and J usage is TRBJ2-3; D unclear. The length of the CDR3 is 15 residues. The germline gives CDR1 SEHNR, CDR2 FQNEAQ (reference sequence). V lost 3 bases, J lost 2 bases, and 12 bases lay in between.

The rearrangement uses TRBV27 and TRBJ2-2; 13 nucleotides align to TRBD2. The CDR3 consists of 17 residues. V gave up 3 bases and J gave up 2 bases; unmatched junction bases: 3. CDR1 is MNHEY, CDR2 SMNVEV, per germline (reference sequence). CDR3 region: CASSFPGLAGNTGELFF. CDR3 nucleotide sequence: TGTGCCAGCAGTTTCCCGGGACTAGCGGGAAACACCGGGGAGCTGTTTTTT.

This clonotype was seen a handful of times. This rearrangement joins TRBV29-1 to TRBJ1-2; possible D gene TRBD1, 6 bases. CDR3 length: 12 amino acids. Per germline, CDR1 SQVTM and CDR2 ANQGSEA. This chain's CDR3 is CSGGQDDYGYTF. The CDR3 DNA reads TGCAGTGGGGGGCAGGACGACTATGGCTACACCTTC. Full variable domain (rest looked up from reference TRBV29-1 and TRBJ1-2): SAVISQKPSRDICQRGTSLTIQCQVDSQVTMMFWYRQQPGQSLTLIATANQGSEATYESGFVIDKFPISRPNLTFSTLTVSNMSPEDSSIYLCSGGQDDYGYTFGSGTRLTVV.

V and J are TRBV6-1 and TRBJ2-5; the match to TRBD1 covers 9 bases. J lost 7 bases, V lost 5 bases, and 8 bases had no gene match. CDR3 size: 14 residues. Germline loops: CDR1 MNHNS, CDR2 SASEGT. The CDR3 nucleotides are TGTGCCAGCAGTCCCTGGGACAGGGTATGGACCCAGTACTTC. It is translated as CASSPWDRVWTQYF.

This clonotype was recorded a few times. The chain uses TRBV28 and TRBJ2-7; D gene unclear. The CDR3 length is 15 residues. The V and J ends lost 5 bases and 4 bases respectively, with 18 bases between them. Germline values: CDR1 MDHEN, CDR2 SYDVKM. Written as DNA, the CDR3 is TGTGCCAGCAGTCCACAAGACACGTTCCGTTACGAGCAGTACTTC. Translating it yields CASSPQDTFRYEQYF.